The clone carrying this TCR beta chain occurred a few times. Each individual donor underwent a draw of ten milliliters of peripheral blood. The source of the sample is a study of blood T cells in healthy people across ages. After removal of 2 bases from V and 5 bases from J, the junction contained 3 bases not matched to a gene. CDR3 length equals 16 residues. Germline V gene data show CDR1 as SGHAT and CDR2 as FQNNGV. Primers used in a second PCR of about 7 to 12 cycles were a sample-barcoded 5' primer and a J-beta primer mix. Through a template-switch adaptor with 12 random nucleotides, each cDNA molecule received a tag. TCRdb processed the 5' RACE reads anew with MiXCR; each CDR3 protein has one entry. The repertoire has approximately 1,000,000 distinct CDR3 sequences, under 45% of them found once; the top ten carry approximately 17%.

The sequencing input was blood. The clonotype comes from a woman aged 60-75 years in good health. The chain is built from TRBV11-2 and TRBJ2-1, with 13 bases aligning to TRBD2. CDR3 nucleotides: TGTGCCAGCAGCTTAATGGGACTAGCGGGAAACAATGAGCAGTTCTTC. Translated: CASSLMGLAGNNEQFF.